These T cell receptor beta chains were read from a single sample in a study of regulatory T cells in long-lasting Graves disease. TCRdb re-analysed the multiplex PCR reads in MiXCR, keeping a single row per CDR3 protein. This sample has about 470,000 distinct CDR3 sequences, with under 25% found just once. The sample in question was peripheral blood mononuclear cells (PBMCs), obtained when the disease was refractory, from a patient treated with antithyroid drugs. Receptor source: a female donor with Graves disease. Both conserved end residues are part of each CDR3. A D gene is named only where the DNA matches it firmly. Not all rows give a size; the values are once, few, many and, for expanded clones, a class.

V gene	J gene	D gene	CDR3 length	clone size	CDR3 protein	CDR3 DNA
TRBV4-1	TRBJ1-1	TRBD1	16	.	CASSQDPGQGNTEAFF	TGCGCCAGCAGCCAAGATCCAGGACAGGGGAACACTGAAGCTTTCTTT
TRBV6-1	TRBJ2-1	.	11	.	CASRGTGEQFF	TGTGCCAGCAGGGGGACGGGGGAGCAGTTCTTC
TRBV3-1	TRBJ1-2	TRBD1	17	many	CASSQETGSLTNYGYTF	TGTGCCAGCAGCCAAGAGACAGGGTCCCTTACTAACTATGGCTACACCTTC
TRBV7-2	TRBJ2-3	.	15	.	CASSLERVLTDTQYF	TGTGCCAGCAGCTTAGAGCGGGTGCTCACAGATACGCAGTATTTT
TRBV9	TRBJ1-1	.	17	few	CASSVGAGTLFNTEAFF	TGTGCCAGCAGCGTAGGCGCAGGGACTCTTTTCAACACTGAAGCTTTCTTT
TRBV11-3	TRBJ2-2	.	12	.	CASSFFLGELFF	TGTGCCAGCAGCTTTTTTCTCGGGGAGCTGTTTTTT
TRBV6-1	TRBJ2-3	.	14	few	CASKSRGGTDTQYF	TGTGCCAGCAAGTCTCGGGGTGGCACAGATACGCAGTATTTT
TRBV5-1	TRBJ2-7	.	15	few	CASSLSALPSYEQYF	TGCGCCAGCAGCTTGTCGGCACTCCCATCCTACGAGCAGTACTTC
TRBV28	TRBJ1-1	.	15	few	CASSFNWGSVTEAFF	TGTGCCAGCAGTTTTAATTGGGGCAGTGTGACTGAAGCTTTCTTT
TRBV24-1	TRBJ2-6	.	18	.	CATSADGLRGSGANVLTF	TGTGCCACCAGCGCCGACGGGCTGAGGGGCTCTGGGGCCAACGTCCTGACTTTC
TRBV5-1	TRBJ2-5	.	17	.	CASSLERARVIRETQYF	TGCGCCAGCAGCTTGGAGCGTGCCAGGGTAATCCGGGAGACCCAGTACTTC
TRBV6-1	TRBJ2-7	.	10	many	CATGTYEQYF	TGTGCCACCGGAACCTACGAGCAGTACTTC
TRBV6-2/TRBV6-3	TRBJ1-5	.	18	.	CASSYHPPGTGGDQPQHF	TGTGCCAGCAGTTACCATCCTCCCGGGACGGGGGGGGATCAGCCCCAGCATTTT